This T cell receptor (beta chain) was documented in a study of blood T cell repertoires in COVID-19. Unmatched junction bases numbered 6, after V lost 7 bases and J lost 7 bases. Per germline, CDR1 LNHDA and CDR2 SQIVND (reference sequence). The CDR3 contains 14 residues. Data came from immunoSEQ multiplex PCR; TCRdb stores just in-frame clones and leaves some out. The table includes 110,000 to 150,000 clones, approximately 80% detected once. The receptor comes from an elderly woman in a cohort sampled during active or convalescent COVID-19. The rearrangement links TRBV19 to TRBJ2-1, with TRBD1 matching over 11 bases. The sequencing input was peripheral blood. The CDR3 coding sequence is TGTGCCAGTATGGGGACAGGGGGGAGGAATGAGCAGTTCTTC. Residues: CASMGTGGRNEQFF.